The 9 T cell receptor beta chains presented below share a single source sample, sequenced in a study of long-term antiretroviral therapy in people with HIV. This was the immunoSEQ v3.0 assay at survey level. Clones were sequenced by immunoSEQ multiplex PCR, and TCRdb holds only the in-frame ones, with some missing. This table has about 11,000 clones, about four fifths appearing once. The specimen was unsorted PBMCs, collected 1.2 years after starting antiretroviral therapy. These receptors were collected from a man aged 35-49 years with HIV.

In its sample, this clone was seen once. The chain links TRBV7-6 to TRBJ2-1; D not certain. The CDR3 is made up of 13 amino acids. V gave up 1 base and J gave up 10 bases, with 11 bases separating them. Germline V gene sequence: CDR1 SGHVS, CDR2 FNYEAQ. The CDR3 DNA is TGTGCCAGCAGCTTAGGTGGCCGGTCCGAGCAGTTCTTC. This translates into CASSLGGRSEQFF.

J is TRBJ1-1 and V is TRBV30; 7 positions agree with TRBD1. The germline V gene encodes CDR1 GTSNPN and CDR2 SVGIG (reference sequence). V lost 2 bases, J lost 0 bases, and 3 bases stayed unmatched. This CDR3 region has 14 residues. The CDR3 sequence is CAWSRDRLNTEAFF. CDR3 nucleotide sequence: TGTGCCTGGAGTAGGGACAGACTGAACACTGAAGCTTTCTTT.

The chain has TRBV6-1 and TRBJ2-6; D not resolved. Trimming left V 2 bases short and J 0 bases short, with 11 bases between. The CDR3 has 17 residues. The germline V gene encodes CDR1 MNHNS and CDR2 SASEGT. The DNA for the CDR3 is TGTGCCAGCAGTGAAAGGGTCTCAGACTCTGGGGCCAACGTCCTGACTTTC. Translating it yields CASSERVSDSGANVLTF.

The chain links TRBV6-6 to TRBJ2-2, with D hard to call. V was shortened by 4 bases and J by 4 bases, with 10 bases between the two germline ends. This CDR3 has 14 residues. Germline CDR1 is MNHNY and CDR2 is SVGAGI (reference sequence). The CDR3 DNA reads TGTGCCAGCAGTTCCGCAGTCTTCACCGGGGAGCTGTTTTTT. Protein: CASSSAVFTGELFF.

The genes are TRBV7-8 and TRBJ2-1; the D gene could be TRBD1 or TRBD2 (5 bases each). Trimming cost V 7 bases and J 7 bases, with 8 bases left between them. Germline assignment: CDR1 SGHVS and CDR2 FQNEAQ. This CDR3 region has 11 residues. CDR3: CASNWGNEQFF. The CDR3 DNA is TGTGCCAGCAACTGGGGGAATGAGCAGTTCTTC.

The rearrangement links TRBV7-8 to TRBJ1-5; D possibly corresponds to TRBD1 (6 bases). Germline V gives CDR1 SGHVS, CDR2 FQNEAQ. This CDR3 contains 15 residues. The V end lost 8 bases, the J end lost 6 bases, and 20 bases lay between the germline ends. In DNA form, the CDR3 reads TGTGCCAGCTCCCCGGGACAATACGAGCCTCAGCCCCAGCATTTT. It specifies CASSPGQYEPQPQHF.

The chain combines TRBV10-2 with TRBJ2-3; no definite D call. The germline CDR1 and CDR2 sequences are WSHSY and SAAADI. CDR3 length: 14 residues. Trimming shortened V by 3 bases and J by 6 bases, and 13 bases separated the two germline ends. CDR3 sequence reads: CASSDPAMMDTQYF. CDR3 in DNA: TGCGCCAGCAGTGACCCAGCGATGATGGATACGCAGTATTTT.

V usage is TRBV28 and J usage is TRBJ2-7, with D perhaps matching TRBD1 (6 bases). Germline lookup yields CDR1 MDHEN and CDR2 SYDVKM. The CDR3 is made up of 13 amino acids. Trimming left V 5 bases short and J 10 bases short, with 18 bases between. For the CDR3, the DNA is TGTGCCAGCAGTCTCCGACAGGATTGGTATCAGTACTTC. Its translation: CASSLRQDWYQYF.

CDR3: CASSSGTGSLGQYF. CDR3 DNA sequence: TGCGCCAGCAGCTCTGGGACAGGGTCTCTTGGGCAGTACTTC. The V call is TRBV5-1, the J call TRBJ2-7; TRBD1 agrees at 9 bases. This CDR3 contains 14 residues. Germline V gene lookup returns CDR1 SGHRS and CDR2 YFSETQ. The V and J ends lost 3 bases and 9 bases, in that order; junction bases with no gene match: 10.